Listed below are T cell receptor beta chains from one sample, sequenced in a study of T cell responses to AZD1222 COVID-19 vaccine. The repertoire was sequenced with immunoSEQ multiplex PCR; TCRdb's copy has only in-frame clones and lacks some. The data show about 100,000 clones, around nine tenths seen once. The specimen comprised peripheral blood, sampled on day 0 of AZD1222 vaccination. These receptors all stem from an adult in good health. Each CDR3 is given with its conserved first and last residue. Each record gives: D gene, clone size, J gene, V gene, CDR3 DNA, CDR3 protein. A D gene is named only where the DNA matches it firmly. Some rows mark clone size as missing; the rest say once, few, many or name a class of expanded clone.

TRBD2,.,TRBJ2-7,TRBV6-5,TGTGCCAGCACTGCGCGACTAGCGGGCCACGAGCAGTACTTC,CASTARLAGHEQYF
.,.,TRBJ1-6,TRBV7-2,TGTGCCAGCAGCTTAGACGGGGCGGCTAATAATTCACCCCTCCACTTT,CASSLDGAANNSPLHF
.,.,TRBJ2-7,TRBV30,TGTGCCTCCGCGACCGGGTCTTCCTACGAGCAGTACTTC,CASATGSSYEQYF
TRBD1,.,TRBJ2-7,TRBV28,TGTGCCAGCAGTTCGGGACAGTCCTACGAGCAGTACTTC,CASSSGQSYEQYF
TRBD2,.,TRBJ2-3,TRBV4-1,TGCGCCAGCAGCCCCGGGACTAGCGAGGCAGATACGCAGTATTTT,CASSPGTSEADTQYF
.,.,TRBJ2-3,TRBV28,TGTGCCAGCAGTTTCCCTTGGGATAGCGGCCTGGCTACAGATACGCAGTATTTT,CASSFPWDSGLATDTQYF
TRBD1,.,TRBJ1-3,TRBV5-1,TGCGCCAGCAGCACAGGGGGGTCTGGAAACACCATATATTTT,CASSTGGSGNTIYF
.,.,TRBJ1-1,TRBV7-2,TGTGCCAGCAGCCCGTCCGGGACGTACACTGAAGCTTTCTTT,CASSPSGTYTEAFF
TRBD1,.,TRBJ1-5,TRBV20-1,TGCAGTGCCCGGGGACAGGGTCCCCAGCATTTT,CSARGQGPQHF
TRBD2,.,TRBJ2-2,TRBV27,TGTGCCAGTGGGGTTTATCCGGGACTAGCGGGGGCTGGCGGGGAGCTGTTTTTT,CASGVYPGLAGAGGELFF
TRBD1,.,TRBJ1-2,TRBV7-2,TGTGCCAGCAGGTCGACAGGGGTTCGGGCTGGCTACACCTTC,CASRSTGVRAGYTF
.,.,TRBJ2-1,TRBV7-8,TGTGCCAGCAGCTTAGTTGTGGGCCTTTACAATGAGCAGTTCTTC,CASSLVVGLYNEQFF
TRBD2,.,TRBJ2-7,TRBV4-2,TGTGCCAGCAGCCGAGGGACTAGCGGGATCTATTACGAGCAGTACTTC,CASSRGTSGIYYEQYF
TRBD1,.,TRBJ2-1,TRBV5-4,TGTGCCAGCAGCGGCGGACAGGGTAAACCCTACAATGAGCAGTTCTTC,CASSGGQGKPYNEQFF
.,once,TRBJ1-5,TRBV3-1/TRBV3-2,TGTGCCAGCAGCCAAAGTGCACGGTACAATCAGCCCCAGCATTTT,CASSQSARYNQPQHF
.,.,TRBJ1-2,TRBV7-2,TGTGCCAGCAGCTTAGCGCATACGCGTGGCTACACCTTC,CASSLAHTRGYTF
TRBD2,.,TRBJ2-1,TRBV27,TGTGCCAGCAGTTTCTCCGCGGGGACTAGCAAGAATGAGCAGTTCTTC,CASSFSAGTSKNEQFF
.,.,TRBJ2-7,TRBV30,TGTGCCTGGAGTGGGCCTAGCTCCTACGAGCAGTACTTC,CAWSGPSSYEQYF
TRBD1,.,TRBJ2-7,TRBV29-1,TGCAGCGTGGTGGGACAGGCCTACGAGCAGTACTTC,CSVVGQAYEQYF
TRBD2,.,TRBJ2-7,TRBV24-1,TGTGCCACCAGAAGACTAGCGGGAGCGCACGAGCAGTACTTC,CATRRLAGAHEQYF
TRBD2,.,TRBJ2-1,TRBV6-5,TGTGCCAGCAGTCGAACTAGCGGGAACTACAATGAGCAGTTCTTC,CASSRTSGNYNEQFF
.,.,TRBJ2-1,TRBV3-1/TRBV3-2,TGTGCCAGCAGCCAAGATCCGGACTTTACATACAATGAGCAGTTCTTC,CASSQDPDFTYNEQFF
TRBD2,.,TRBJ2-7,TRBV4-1,TGCGCCAGCAGCCAACAGCGTGAAGCGGGAGTTGGACACGAGCAGTACTTC,CASSQQREAGVGHEQYF
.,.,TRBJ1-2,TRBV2,TGTGCCAGCAGTGACGTTCTGGGGTATGAGGGGGGCTACACCTTC,CASSDVLGYEGGYTF
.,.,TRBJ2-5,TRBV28,TGTGCCAGCAGTAACCCAGGAGGGCCACAAGAGACCCAGTACTTC,CASSNPGGPQETQYF
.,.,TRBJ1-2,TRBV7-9,TGTGCCAGCAGCTTAGTCCGGGGGGCTGATGGCTACACCTTC,CASSLVRGADGYTF
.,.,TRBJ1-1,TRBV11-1,TGTGCCAGCAGCCCCGGGACGGTAAACACTGAAGCTTTCTTT,CASSPGTVNTEAFF
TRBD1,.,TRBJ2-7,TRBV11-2,TGTGCCAGCAGCTCCCTGGGACAGGGGGTAGTCTACGAGCAGTACTTC,CASSSLGQGVVYEQYF
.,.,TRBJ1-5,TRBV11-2,TGTGCCAGCAGCTCAGCGGGGTTGGATCAGCCCCAGCATTTT,CASSSAGLDQPQHF
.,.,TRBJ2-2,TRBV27,TGTGCCAGCACCCACTGGGGGAAGAACACCGGGGAGCTGTTTTTT,CASTHWGKNTGELFF
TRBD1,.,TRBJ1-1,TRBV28,TGTGCCAGCAGTTCGGGACAGTTGAACACTGAAGCTTTCTTT,CASSSGQLNTEAFF
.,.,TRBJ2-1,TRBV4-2,TGTGCCAGCAGCCAAGGCTCTCGGGGAAGCTTTGGAAATGAGCAGTTCTTC,CASSQGSRGSFGNEQFF
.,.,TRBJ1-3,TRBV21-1,TGTGCCAGCAGCCCCGACCCCAACACCATATATTTT,CASSPDPNTIYF
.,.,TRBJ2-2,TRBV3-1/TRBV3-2,TGTGCCAGCAGCCGGGACTTAACGGGCCCCGGGGAGCTGTTTTTT,CASSRDLTGPGELFF
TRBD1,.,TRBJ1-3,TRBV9,TGTGCCAGCAGCGCGGTGGACAGGGCTTTTAGAAACACCATATATTTT,CASSAVDRAFRNTIYF
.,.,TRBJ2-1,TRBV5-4,TGTGCCAGCAGCCCACGGGACAATGAGCAGTTCTTC,CASSPRDNEQFF
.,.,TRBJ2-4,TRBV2,TGTGCCAGCAGTGTCTCCCTGCGGGATCTAGCCAAAAACATTCAGTACTTC,CASSVSLRDLAKNIQYF
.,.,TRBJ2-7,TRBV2,TGTGCCAGCAGGATATCCGGACGGGACTGGGAGCAGTACTTC,CASRISGRDWEQYF
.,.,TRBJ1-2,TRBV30,TGTGCCTGGAGTGTACGCGGCTATGGCTACACCTTC,CAWSVRGYGYTF
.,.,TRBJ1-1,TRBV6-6,TGTGCCAGCAGTTACAGAAGGACGGGTGAAGCTTTCTTT,CASSYRRTGEAFF
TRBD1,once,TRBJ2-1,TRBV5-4,TGTGCCAGCAGGGGCGACAGGGGGCTTAGGAATGAGCAGTTCTTC,CASRGDRGLRNEQFF
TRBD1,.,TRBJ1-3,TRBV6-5,TGTGCCAGCAGTTACTCGACAGGGGGGCTTGGAAACACCATATATTTT,CASSYSTGGLGNTIYF
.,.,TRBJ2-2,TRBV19,TGTGCCAGTAGTATCAAGGGCACCGGGGAGCTGTTTTTT,CASSIKGTGELFF
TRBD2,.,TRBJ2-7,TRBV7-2,TGTGCCAGCAGCCCCGGGGGGTCGGGGTCCTACGAGCAGTACTTC,CASSPGGSGSYEQYF
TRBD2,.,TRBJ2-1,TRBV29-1,TGCAGCGCCCACGGACTAGCTGGGCAAGGGAATGAGCAGTTCTTC,CSAHGLAGQGNEQFF
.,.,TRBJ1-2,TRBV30,TGTGCCTGGAGTTGGATCGACAGGCTTTATGGCTACACCTTC,CAWSWIDRLYGYTF
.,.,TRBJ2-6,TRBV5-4,TGTGCCAGCAGCGAAGGACGGGACTCTGGGGCCAACGTCCTGACTTTC,CASSEGRDSGANVLTF
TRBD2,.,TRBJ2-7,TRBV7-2,TGTGCCAGCAGCTTAGCGCAGATTCCAGCGGGAGGGAGCTCCTACGAGCAGTACTTC,CASSLAQIPAGGSSYEQYF
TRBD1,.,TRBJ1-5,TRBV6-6,TGTGCCAGCAGTTCCGGGACAGGGATCGATCAGCCCCAGCATTTT,CASSSGTGIDQPQHF
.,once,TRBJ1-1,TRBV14,TGTGCCAGCAGCCCGCGGGGGGCTCTGAACACTGAAGCTTTCTTT,CASSPRGALNTEAFF
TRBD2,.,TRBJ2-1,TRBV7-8,TGTGCCAGCAGCCCTCCGGCTAGCGGGTGGAATGAGCAGTTCTTC,CASSPPASGWNEQFF
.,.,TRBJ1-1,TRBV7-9,TGTGCCAGCACCCCGGGCAGGGTGGCTGAAGCTTTCTTT,CASTPGRVAEAFF
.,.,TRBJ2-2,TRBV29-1,TGCAGCGTCGGCGGGGACTGGAACACCGGGGAGCTGTTTTTT,CSVGGDWNTGELFF